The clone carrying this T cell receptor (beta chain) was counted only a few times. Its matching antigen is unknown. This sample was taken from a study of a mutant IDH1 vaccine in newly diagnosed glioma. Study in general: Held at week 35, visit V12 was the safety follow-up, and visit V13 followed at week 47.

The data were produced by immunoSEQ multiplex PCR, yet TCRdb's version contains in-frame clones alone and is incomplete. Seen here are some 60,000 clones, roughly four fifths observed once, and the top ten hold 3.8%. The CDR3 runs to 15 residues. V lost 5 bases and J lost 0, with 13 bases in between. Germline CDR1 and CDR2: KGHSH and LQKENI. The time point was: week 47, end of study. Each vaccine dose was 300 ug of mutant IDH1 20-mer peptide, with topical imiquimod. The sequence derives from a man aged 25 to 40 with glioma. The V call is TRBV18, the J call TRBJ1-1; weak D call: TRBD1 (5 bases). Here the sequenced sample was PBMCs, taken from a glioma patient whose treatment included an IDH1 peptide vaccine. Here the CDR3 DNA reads TGTGCCAGCTCATCTCAGCAGGGACTGAACACTGAAGCTTTCTTT. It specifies CASSSQQGLNTEAFF.